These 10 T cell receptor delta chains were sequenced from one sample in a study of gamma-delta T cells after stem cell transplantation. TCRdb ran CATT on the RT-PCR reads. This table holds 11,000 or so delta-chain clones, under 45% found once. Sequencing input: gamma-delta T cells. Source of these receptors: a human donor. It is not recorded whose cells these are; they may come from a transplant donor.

The CDR3 region has the DNA TGTGCTCTTGGGGAACTCCTACCCCGGGGACTCGATAAACTCATCTTT. Translation: CALGELLPRGLDKLIF. V and J are TRDV1 and TRDJ1, with D tentatively TRDD2 or TRDD3 (5 bases each). V lost 0 bases, J lost 4 bases, and 15 bases lay in between. Germline CDR1 reads TSWWSYY; CDR2 reads QGS. The CDR3 covers 16 residues.

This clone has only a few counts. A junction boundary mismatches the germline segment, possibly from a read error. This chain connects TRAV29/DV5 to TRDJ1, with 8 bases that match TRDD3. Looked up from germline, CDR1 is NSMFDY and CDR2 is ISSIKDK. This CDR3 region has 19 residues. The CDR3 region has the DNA TGTGCAGCAATGAAGGCCTTCAGTCGTACTGGGGGCGACACCGATAAACACATCTTT. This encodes CAAMKAFSRTGGDTDKHIF.

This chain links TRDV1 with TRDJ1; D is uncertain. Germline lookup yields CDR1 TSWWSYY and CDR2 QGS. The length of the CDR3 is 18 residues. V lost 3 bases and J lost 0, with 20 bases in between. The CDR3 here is CALGDPTGRGFYTDKLIF. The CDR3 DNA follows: TGTGCTCTTGGGGACCCCACGGGAAGGGGTTTTTACACCGATAAACTCATCTTT.

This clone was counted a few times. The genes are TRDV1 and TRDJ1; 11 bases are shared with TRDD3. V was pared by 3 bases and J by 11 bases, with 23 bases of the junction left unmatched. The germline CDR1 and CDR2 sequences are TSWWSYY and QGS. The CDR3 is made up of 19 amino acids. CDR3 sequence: CALGEGKNFLRYWGIMLIF. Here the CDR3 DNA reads TGTGCTCTTGGGGAGGGGAAAAACTTCCTACGATACTGGGGGATAATGCTCATCTTT.

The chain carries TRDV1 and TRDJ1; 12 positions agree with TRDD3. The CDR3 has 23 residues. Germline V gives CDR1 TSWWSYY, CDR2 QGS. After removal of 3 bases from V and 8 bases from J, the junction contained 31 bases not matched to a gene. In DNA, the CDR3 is TGTGCTCTTGGGGAGCCTTCCTTCCTACGACTACTTGGGTACTGGGGGATACTCCAAAAACTCATCTTT. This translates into CALGEPSFLRLLGYWGILQKLIF.

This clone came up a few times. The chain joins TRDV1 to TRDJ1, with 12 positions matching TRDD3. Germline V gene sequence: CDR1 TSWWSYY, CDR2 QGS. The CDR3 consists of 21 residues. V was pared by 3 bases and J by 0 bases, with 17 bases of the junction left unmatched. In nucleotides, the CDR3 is TGTGCTCTTGGGGATAAAGGAATCTGTACTGGGGGATACTCGTACACCGATAAACTCATCTTT. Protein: CALGDKGICTGGYSYTDKLIF.

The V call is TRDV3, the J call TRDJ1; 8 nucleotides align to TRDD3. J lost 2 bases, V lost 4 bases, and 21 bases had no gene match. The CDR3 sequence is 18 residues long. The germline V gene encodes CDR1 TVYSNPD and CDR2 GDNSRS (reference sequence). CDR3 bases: TGTGCCTCTGGGGGTCCTGACTGGGGATACCCGTGGACCGATAAACTCATCTTT. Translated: CASGGPDWGYPWTDKLIF.

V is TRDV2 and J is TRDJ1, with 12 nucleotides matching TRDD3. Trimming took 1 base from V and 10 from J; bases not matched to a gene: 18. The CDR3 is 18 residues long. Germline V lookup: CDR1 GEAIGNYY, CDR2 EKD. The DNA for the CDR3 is TGTGCCTGTGACACTAGACTGGGGGATACTATTACAACCAGAATACTCATCTTT. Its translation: CACDTRLGDTITTRILIF.

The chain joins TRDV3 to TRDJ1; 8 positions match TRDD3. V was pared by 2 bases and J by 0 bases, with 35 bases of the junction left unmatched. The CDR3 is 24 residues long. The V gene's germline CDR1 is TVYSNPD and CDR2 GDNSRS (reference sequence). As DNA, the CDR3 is TGTGCCTTTCTAAGGTCCCTACGATACGGATGGGGACTGGGGGCTAGAAGCTACACCGATAAACTCATCTTT. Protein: CAFLRSLRYGWGLGARSYTDKLIF.

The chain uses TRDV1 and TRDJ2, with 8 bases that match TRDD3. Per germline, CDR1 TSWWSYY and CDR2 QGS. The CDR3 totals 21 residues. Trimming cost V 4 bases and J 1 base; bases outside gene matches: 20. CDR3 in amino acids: CALGAPSTPYWGPHLTAQLFF. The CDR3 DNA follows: TGTGCTCTTGGGGCACCTTCCACACCGTACTGGGGGCCCCATTTGACAGCACAACTCTTCTTT.